This T cell receptor beta chain was sequenced for a study of blood T cell repertoires in COVID-19. Study-wide context: The study drew acute and convalescent COVID-19 samples from the United States, Italy and Spain. Nucleic acid was either cDNA or gDNA, and it came from T cells, B-cell-depleted T cells, or PBMCs.

Methods used by the authors: Quantification of nucleated cells was approximated via reference gene primer amplification. Sequenced by immunoSEQ multiplex PCR; TCRdb stores in-frame clones only, minus some. That table furnishes V, J and clone size, whereas the DNA furnished D and trimming. The sample records 450,000 or so clones, about 91% being singletons. This CDR3 is 16 amino acids long. V gave up 2 bases and J gave up 3 bases, with 11 bases separating them. In germline, CDR1 is MDHEN, CDR2 SYDVKM. Seattle-derived patients entered the study during active infection and were followed longitudinally. Sequencing used peripheral blood. The clonotype was recovered from a woman between 35 and 50 years old with COVID-19, enrolled during active disease. The gene calls are TRBV28 and TRBJ2-6, with D perhaps matching TRBD2 (6 bases). The CDR3 loop is CASSLAGTFGANVLTF. CDR3 DNA sequence: TGTGCCAGCAGTTTAGCAGGGACTTTTGGGGCCAACGTCCTGACTTTC.